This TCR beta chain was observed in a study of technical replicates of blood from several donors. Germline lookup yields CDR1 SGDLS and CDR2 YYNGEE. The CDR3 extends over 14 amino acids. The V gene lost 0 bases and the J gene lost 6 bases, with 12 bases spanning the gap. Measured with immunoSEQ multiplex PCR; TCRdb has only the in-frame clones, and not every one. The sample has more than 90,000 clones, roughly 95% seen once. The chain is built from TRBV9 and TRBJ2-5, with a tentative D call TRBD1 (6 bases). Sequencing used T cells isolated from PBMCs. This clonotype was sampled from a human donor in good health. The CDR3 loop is CASSVAGHPKTQYF. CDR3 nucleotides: TGTGCCAGCAGCGTAGCGGGACATCCAAAGACCCAGTACTTC.